This T cell receptor (beta chain) appears in the sequencing data of a study of blood T cell repertoires in COVID-19. Here immunoSEQ multiplex PCR was the method, and the copy in TCRdb shows in-frame clones only, minus some. The repertoire holds 95,000 to 110,000 clones, with more than 80% as singletons. CDR3 size: 16 residues. V gave up 2 bases and J gave up 1 base; unmatched junction bases: 4. CDR1 SGHNT and CDR2 YYREEE come from the germline V gene (reference sequence). The sample comprised peripheral blood. The V gene is TRBV5-4, the J gene TRBJ1-1, with 11 bases that match TRBD1. The clonotype originates from a man in his 60s with acute or convalescent COVID-19. In DNA form, the CDR3 reads TGTGCCAGCAGCTTCTGGGACAGGGGGGAGAACACTGAAGCTTTCTTT. It specifies CASSFWDRGENTEAFF.